The 21 T cell receptor beta chains below were found in one sample sequenced in a study of identical twins (dated by TCRdb to about 2016). Receptor amplification or capture employed 5' RACE. For sequencing, an Illumina HiSeq 2000 was employed. TCRdb reanalyzed the raw reads on its own, using fastp at Q25 for trimming and MiXCR for clone calling, and kept in-frame beta chains. Identical CDR3 protein sequences are pooled into one entry, listed with their most common genes and DNA. This sample lists some 230,000 distinct CDR3 sequences; 6.5% were detected once. In total, the top ten clones hold approximately 14% of the sample. These data also featured in a second study, about T cells expressing NK-cell markers.

Sample: CD8+ T cells sorted from blood. The receptors originated from a woman between 18 and 29 years old in good health.

The J gene is TRBJ2-1, the V gene TRBV6-5; 12 bases fit TRBD1. J was trimmed by 3 bases and V by 0 bases; bases with no gene match: 9. The CDR3 length is 19 residues. In germline, CDR1 is MNHEY, CDR2 SVGAGI. CDR3 nucleotide sequence: TGTGCCAGCAGTTACTCGGGGACTGGGACAGGGGGCCACTACAATGAGCAGTTCTTC. Encoded protein: CASSYSGTGTGGHYNEQFF.

The rearrangement uses TRBV15 and TRBJ2-1; D may be TRBD2 (5 bases). V was clipped by 5 bases and J by 4 bases, with 12 bases between them. CDR3 length: 14 amino acids. Germline V gives CDR1 LNHNV, CDR2 YYDKDF (reference sequence). The CDR3 reads CATSGNRGYNEQFF. CDR3 bases: TGTGCCACCAGCGGAAATAGAGGGTACAATGAGCAGTTCTTC.

The table lists this clonotype with many counts. V usage is TRBV20-1 and J usage is TRBJ2-7; maybe TRBD2 (5 bases). Deletions cut 3 bases from V and 4 bases from J, with 13 bases between. This CDR3 spans 13 amino acids. Germline CDR1 is DFQATT and CDR2 is SNEGSKA (reference sequence). The chain's CDR3 is CSASSGRGYEQYF. Written as DNA, the CDR3 is TGCAGTGCTAGTAGTGGGAGAGGGTACGAGCAGTACTTC.

This clonotype has ten or more counts. The rearrangement joins TRBV20-1 to TRBJ2-5; D might be TRBD1 or TRBD2, each matching 5 bases. V lost 1 base, J lost 2 bases, and 11 bases lay in between. This CDR3 region has 14 residues. CDR1 is DFQATT, CDR2 SNEGSKA, per germline (reference sequence). CDR3 sequence (DNA): TGCAGTGCTAGAGGGGGGTCGGGGCAAGAGACCCAGTACTTC. It codes for CSARGGSGQETQYF.

This clonotype appeared many times. The chain recombines TRBV11-2 with TRBJ2-4; a possible D gene is TRBD1 (5 bases). CDR1 SGHAT and CDR2 FQNNGV come from the germline V gene. The CDR3 loop spans 14 amino acids. V lost 5 bases, J lost 0 bases, and 8 bases lay in between. The CDR3 region has the DNA TGTGCCAGCAGCCCAGGGATAGCCAAAAACATTCAGTACTTC. Its translation: CASSPGIAKNIQYF.

This chain connects TRBV7-6 to TRBJ2-7, with 8 nucleotides matching TRBD2. V lost 4 bases to trimming and J lost 4 bases; unmatched junction nucleotides: 15. The CDR3 is 17 residues long. Germline V gene data show CDR1 as SGHVS and CDR2 as FNYEAQ. CDR3 loop: CASSYVPGTRIGYEQYF. The CDR3 coding sequence is TGTGCCAGCAGCTACGTACCCGGGACTAGGATAGGGTACGAGCAGTACTTC.

The CDR3 bases are TGTGCCTCCGGACTAGCGGAACACTACGAGCAGTACTTC. Translating it yields CASGLAEHYEQYF. The rearrangement joins TRBV30 to TRBJ2-7; 10 nucleotides match TRBD2. V was pared by 7 bases and J by 3 bases, with 6 bases of the junction left unmatched. The CDR3 has 13 amino acids. The germline V gene encodes CDR1 GTSNPN and CDR2 SVGIG (reference sequence).

The chain couples TRBV9 to TRBJ2-5, with D possibly matching TRBD1 (5 bases). Germline CDR1 reads SGDLS; CDR2 reads YYNGEE. V gave up 0 bases and J gave up 5 bases, with 14 bases separating them. The length of the CDR3 is 15 residues. CDR3 coding DNA: TGTGCCAGCAGCGTAGAAGGGGCCTTTATTGAGACCCAGTACTTC. Residues: CASSVEGAFIETQYF.

This clonotype was observed a few times. This chain uses TRBV5-6 with TRBJ2-7; tentative D call: TRBD2 (6 bases). The V gene's germline CDR1 is SGHDT and CDR2 YYEEEE. This CDR3 is 14 amino acids long. V lost 4 bases to trimming and J lost 3 bases, with 14 bases between them. CDR3 sequence: CASSLGTSIYEQYF. CDR3 nucleotide sequence: TGTGCCAGCAGCCTCGGGACTTCTATCTACGAGCAGTACTTC.

This clonotype was seen only a few times. The rearrangement uses TRBV5-5 and TRBJ2-1; D ambiguous. The CDR3 has 14 residues. Germline V gene lookup returns CDR1 SGHKS and CDR2 YYEKEE (reference sequence). V was clipped by 4 bases and J by 6 bases, with 14 bases between them. The CDR3 region is CASSLLFPLNEQFF. In nucleotides, the CDR3 is TGTGCCAGCAGCCTCTTATTTCCCCTCAATGAGCAGTTCTTC.

This clonotype was observed many times. The chain uses TRBV7-9 and TRBJ1-1; D is ambiguous. Germline CDR1 reads SEHNR; CDR2 reads FQNEAQ (reference sequence). This CDR3 has 14 residues. V lost 8 bases, J lost 1 base, and 14 bases lay in between. The CDR3 DNA follows: TGTGCCAGCGGGGTAGTTGGACCGAACACTGAAGCTTTCTTT. It yields the protein CASGVVGPNTEAFF.

This clonotype was seen a few times. The gene calls are TRBV27 and TRBJ2-3, with 9 nucleotides matching TRBD2. This CDR3 has 16 amino acids. Germline V gene lookup returns CDR1 MNHEY and CDR2 SMNVEV (reference sequence). The ends lost 5 bases at V and 2 bases at J; junction bases unmatched: 8. This chain's CDR3 is CASSRLAGIPTDTQYF. CDR3 bases: TGTGCCAGCAGTCGTCTAGCGGGGATCCCCACAGATACGCAGTATTTT.

This clonotype was seen more than once but under ten times. J is TRBJ1-1 and V is TRBV2; maybe TRBD1 (5 bases). The germline V gene encodes CDR1 SNHLY and CDR2 FYNNEI. The V end was cut by 8 bases, the J end by 5 bases, with 9 bases between. This CDR3 spans 11 amino acids. The CDR3 here is CASAGFTEAFF. The CDR3 DNA reads as TGTGCCAGCGCAGGGTTTACTGAAGCTTTCTTT.

This clonotype was detected ten times or more. Given the absence of the conserved phenylalanine or tryptophan at the CDR3 end, a read error is likely. The DNA is omitted, as the CDR3 cannot be located on it reliably, and the CDR3 follows TCRdb's listing. V is TRBV27 and J is TRBJ2-1; TRBD1, as called in the table, went unchecked against the DNA. CDR1 is MNHEY, CDR2 SMNVEV, per germline (reference sequence). The CDR3 spans 11 amino acids, including both terminal residues. The CDR3 protein is CASTTSGTVNL.

The chain is built from TRBV9 and TRBJ2-1, with 8 bases lining up with TRBD1. Germline V gene lookup returns CDR1 SGDLS and CDR2 YYNGEE. The CDR3 consists of 16 residues. Trimming removed 3 bases from V and 9 bases from J; junction bases left unmatched: 14. This chain's CDR3 is CASSGGQGTYESEQFF. In DNA form, the CDR3 reads TGTGCCAGCAGCGGTGGACAGGGTACATATGAGAGTGAGCAGTTCTTC.

This clonotype has a handful of counts. This chain uses TRBV6-1 with TRBJ2-7, with D perhaps matching TRBD1 or TRBD2 (5 bases each). Trimming took 8 bases from V and 7 from J, leaving 18 bases between them. Germline V gene sequence: CDR1 MNHNS, CDR2 SASEGT. This CDR3 comprises 13 residues. CDR3 residues: CASAGTGLREQYF. CDR3 nucleotide sequence: TGTGCCAGCGCCGGGACGGGGTTACGGGAGCAGTACTTC.

This clonotype was seen many times. The V and J genes are TRBV10-3 and TRBJ1-1; D not resolved. The V gene's germline CDR1 is ENHRY and CDR2 SYGVKD. The CDR3 runs to 13 residues. Trimming shortened V by 3 bases and J by 3 bases, and 8 bases separated the two germline ends. In nucleotides, the CDR3 is TGTGCCATCAGTGACATAATGGACACTGAAGCTTTCTTT. It is translated as CAISDIMDTEAFF.

In DNA, the CDR3 is TGCGCCAGCAGCCAATCTAGCGGGAACCCCAATGAGCAGTTCTTC. Translating it yields CASSQSSGNPNEQFF. This rearrangement joins TRBV4-3 to TRBJ2-1; TRBD2 agrees at 9 bases. Trimming cost V 2 bases and J 6 bases; bases outside gene matches: 5. The CDR3 totals 15 residues. Germline CDR1 reads LGHNA; CDR2 reads YSLEER.

This clonotype was seen more than once but under ten times. This sequence joins TRBV20-1 and TRBJ1-2; D gene unclear. Germline CDR1 is DFQATT and CDR2 is SNEGSKA (reference sequence). Between the trimmed V and J ends, which lost 0 bases and 4 bases, there was a span of 15 bases. The CDR3 spans 15 residues. DNA for the CDR3: TGCAGTGCTAGAGAGGCCCGCCCTCGGGTCTATGGCTACACCTTC. Translating it yields CSAREARPRVYGYTF.

This clonotype came up a few times. The gene calls are TRBV27 and TRBJ1-2; TRBD1 aligns across 7 bases. V lost 6 bases to trimming and J lost 2 bases; unmatched junction nucleotides: 6. The CDR3 covers 14 residues. Germline assignment: CDR1 MNHEY and CDR2 SMNVEV (reference sequence). CDR3: CASSLRGVNYGYTF. The CDR3 DNA follows: TGTGCCAGCAGCCTCAGGGGGGTAAACTATGGCTACACCTTC.

This clonotype occurred a few times. The chain joins TRBV5-1 to TRBJ2-7; tentative D call: TRBD2 (5 bases). This CDR3 is 13 amino acids long. The V gene's germline CDR1 is SGHRS and CDR2 YFSETQ. V lost 4 bases and J lost 6, with 14 bases in between. CDR3 in amino acids: CASSPTLRGEQYF. CDR3 coding DNA: TGCGCCAGCAGCCCAACCCTCCGGGGCGAGCAGTACTTC.